This T cell receptor beta chain was observed in a study of T cell responses to AZD1222 COVID-19 vaccine. Regarding the study as a whole: It should be noted that donors were predominantly white British and more often female, and clonal diversity was possibly underestimated. A reported finding is that nearly half of spike-specific TCRs target unmutated variant regions.

This clone turned up a few times. Its antigen is as yet unknown. Measured with immunoSEQ multiplex PCR; TCRdb has only the in-frame clones, and not every one. The table lists about 78,000 clones, around 90% of them singletons, with over 1.2% in the top ten. Sequencing used peripheral blood, obtained 28 days after the second AZD1222 dose. The sequence came from an adult who received the AZD1222 COVID-19 vaccine.

CDR3 nucleotides: TGTGCCAGCACCTGGTCAGGGGGCAGCTATGGCTACACCTTC. Protein: CASTWSGGSYGYTF. The chain joins TRBV5-8 to TRBJ1-2; 8 bases align to TRBD1. CDR3 length equals 14 residues. After removal of 6 bases from V and 4 bases from J, the junction contained 8 bases not matched to a gene. Germline V gene data show CDR1 as SGHTS and CDR2 as YDEGEE.